The 5 T cell receptor beta chains given below trace back to one sample, sequenced in a study of blood T cells in healthy people across ages. Combining a sample-barcoded 5' primer with a J-beta primer mix, a second PCR ran for roughly 6 to 12 cycles. Using its own MiXCR run on the 5' RACE reads, TCRdb lists one record per CDR3 protein. The sample shows some 930,000 distinct CDR3 sequences, about 29% of them seen only once. This same sample was also part of a study on T cells of mothers and their children.

Source material: blood. These receptors originate from a woman aged 35 to 49 in good health.

This clonotype was detected only a few times. The J gene is TRBJ2-3, the V gene TRBV9; TRBD2 matches at 10 bases. Losses at the gene ends were 1 base for V and 5 bases for J; bases not matched to a gene: 7. Germline values: CDR1 SGDLS, CDR2 YYNGEE. The CDR3 totals 16 residues. CDR3 in DNA: TGTGCCAGCAGCGTATCCCCCAGCGGGGGGGAAGATACGCAGTATTTT. Its translation: CASSVSPSGGEDTQYF.

This clonotype was recorded a few times. The chain combines TRBV4-1 with TRBJ2-7; D unclear. From germline, CDR1 is MGHRA and CDR2 YSYEKL. V was pared by 3 bases and J by 6 bases, with 12 bases between. The CDR3 runs to 13 residues. DNA for the CDR3: TGCGCCAGCAGCCAGCCGGCTTCCCTCGAGCAGTACTTC. Its translation: CASSQPASLEQYF.

The V gene is TRBV24-1, the J gene TRBJ2-3; 7 bases agree with TRBD1. CDR3 size: 17 residues. CDR1 and CDR2 from the germline V gene are KGHDR and SFDVKD. V gave up 3 bases and J gave up 3 bases; unmatched junction bases: 11. The CDR3 bases are TGTGCCACCAGTGATCTACAGCCGGGACAGTGGACAGATACGCAGTATTTT. It yields the protein CATSDLQPGQWTDTQYF.

This chain joins TRBV20-1 and TRBJ1-3; D ambiguous. CDR3 length equals 14 residues. The V end lost 6 bases, the J end lost 2 bases, and 14 bases lay between the germline ends. Germline CDR1 DFQATT, CDR2 SNEGSKA (reference sequence). DNA of the CDR3: TGCAGTGCCATAGAGACCGGCCCTGGAAACACCATATATTTT. Residues: CSAIETGPGNTIYF.

This clonotype was counted only a few times. The CDR3 spells CSVGGQGNYGYTF. The CDR3 nucleotides are TGCAGCGTTGGAGGACAGGGGAACTATGGCTACACCTTC. V and J are TRBV29-1 and TRBJ1-2; the match to TRBD1 covers 9 bases. This CDR3 region has 13 residues. CDR1 and CDR2 from the germline V gene are SQVTM and ANQGSEA. The trim removed 4 bases at V and 2 bases at J, leaving 2 bases unmatched.